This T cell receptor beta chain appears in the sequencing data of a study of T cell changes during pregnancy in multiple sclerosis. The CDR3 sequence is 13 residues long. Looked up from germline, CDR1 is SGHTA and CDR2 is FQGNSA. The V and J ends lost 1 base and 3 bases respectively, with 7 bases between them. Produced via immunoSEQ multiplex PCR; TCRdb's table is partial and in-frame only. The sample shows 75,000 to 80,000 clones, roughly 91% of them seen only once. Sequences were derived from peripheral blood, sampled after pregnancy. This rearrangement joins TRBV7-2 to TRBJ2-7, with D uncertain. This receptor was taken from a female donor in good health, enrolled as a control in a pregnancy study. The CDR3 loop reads CASSLGVYYEQYF. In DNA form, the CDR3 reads TGTGCCAGCAGCTTAGGCGTATACTACGAGCAGTACTTC.